The 22 T cell receptor beta chains presented below share a single source sample, sequenced in a study. One entry per CDR3 protein results from TCRdb running MiXCR on the RT-PCR reads. Of approximately 720,000 distinct CDR3 sequences detected, approximately 15% appear once; the ten largest clones hold roughly 3.9%. The sample consisted of memory CD4+ T cells from blood. The receptors come from a female donor in good health, serving as a healthy control.

The gene calls are TRBV7-9 and TRBJ1-4; the D gene is possibly TRBD1 (6 bases). V lost 8 bases and J 8 bases, leaving 15 bases between the germline ends. The germline V gene has CDR1 SEHNR and CDR2 FQNEAQ (reference sequence). The CDR3 consists of 13 residues. For the CDR3, the DNA is TGTGCCAGCGGGGCGGGGGGCCACGAAAAACTGTTTTTT. Its protein product is CASGAGGHEKLFF. Combining the CDR3 with reference TRBV7-9 and TRBJ1-4 gives the whole variable domain DTGVSQNPRHKITKRGQNVTFRCDPISEHNRLYWYRQTLGQGPEFLTYFQNEAQLEKSRLLSDRFSAERPKGSFSTLEIQRTEQGDSAMYLCASGAGGHEKLFFGSGTQLSVL.

There are a few counts of this clonotype. The chain uses TRBV12-3 or TRBV12-4 and TRBJ2-5; tentative D call: TRBD2 (5 bases). Deletions cut 8 bases from V and 5 bases from J, with 15 bases between. This CDR3 has 13 amino acids. The CDR3 nucleotides read TGTGCCAGCCAAGGAGGATCGGGGGAGACCCAGTACTTC. Protein sequence: CASQGGSGETQYF.

The gene calls are TRBV20-1 and TRBJ1-5, with unresolved D. Trimming pared 5 bases from V and 2 bases from J, leaving 13 bases between. CDR1 DFQATT and CDR2 SNEGSKA come from the germline V gene (reference sequence). The CDR3 runs 14 residues. CDR3 region: CSAPPLEGNQPQHF. DNA of the CDR3: TGCAGTGCTCCACCTTTGGAGGGCAATCAGCCCCAGCATTTT.

This chain connects TRBV20-1 to TRBJ2-3, with TRBD2 identical over 9 bases. J lost 5 bases, V lost 1 base, and 7 bases had no gene match. Germline assignment: CDR1 DFQATT and CDR2 SNEGSKA (reference sequence). The CDR3 runs to 15 residues. Here the CDR3 DNA reads TGCAGTGCTAGAGGTCTAGCGGGAAAAGGAGATACGCAGTATTTT. It encodes CSARGLAGKGDTQYF.

As for this clonotype: A read error is possible here, since a much larger clone lies one base away. This chain connects TRBV6-6 to TRBJ1-2; a possible D gene is TRBD1 (5 bases). The V gene lost 4 bases and the J gene lost 4 bases, with 19 bases spanning the gap. This CDR3 has 16 amino acids. CDR1 is MNHNY, CDR2 SVGAGI, per germline (reference sequence). CDR3 amino acids: CASSSPDRLTLYGYTF. The DNA for the CDR3 is TGTGCCAGCAGTTCCCCCGACAGACTAACTCTCTATGGCTACACCTTC.

The V gene is TRBV12-3 or TRBV12-4, the J gene TRBJ2-2, with unresolved D. V lost 3 bases, J lost 4 bases, and 15 bases lay in between. This CDR3 has 16 amino acids. Written as DNA, the CDR3 is TGTGCCAGCAGTTTGCGCGGACGGGCGGCCACCGGGGAGCTGTTTTTT. Amino acid sequence: CASSLRGRAATGELFF.

This clonotype turned up a few times. The CDR3 sequence is CASSLRGQPYNEQFF. The CDR3 DNA follows: TGTGCCAGCAGCCTGAGGGGGCAGCCCTACAATGAGCAGTTCTTC. The rearrangement uses TRBV9 and TRBJ2-1, with 7 bases matching TRBD1. The junction had 6 bases not matched to a gene; V was cut back by 4 bases and J by 2 bases. The CDR3 has 15 residues. Germline CDR1 reads SGDLS; CDR2 reads YYNGEE.

This clonotype showed up just a few times. The chain carries TRBV20-1 and TRBJ1-2, with a weak D call TRBD1 (6 bases). The CDR3 consists of 13 residues. Trimming cost V 0 bases and J 4 bases, with 9 bases left between them. Germline CDR1 is DFQATT and CDR2 is SNEGSKA (reference sequence). The CDR3 nucleotides read TGCAGTGCTAGAGATACAGGGAGCTATGGCTACACCTTC. This gives the protein CSARDTGSYGYTF.

The chain recombines TRBV28 with TRBJ1-1; the match to TRBD1 covers 9 bases. The trim removed 6 bases at V and 4 bases at J, leaving 6 bases unmatched. The germline CDR1 and CDR2 sequences are MDHEN and SYDVKM. The CDR3 covers 14 residues. CDR3 loop: CASRSGTGRTEAFF. Written as DNA, the CDR3 is TGTGCCAGCAGGTCCGGGACAGGGCGCACTGAAGCTTTCTTT. Complete variable domain (other parts from reference TRBV28 and TRBJ1-1): DVKVTQSSRYLVKRTGEKVFLECVQDMDHENMFWYRQDPGLGLRLIYFSYDVKMKEKGDIPEGYSVSREKKERFSLILESASTNQTSMYLCASRSGTGRTEAFFGQGTRLTVV.

This clonotype was detected many times. The chain recombines TRBV6-1 with TRBJ1-1; weak D call: TRBD1 (6 bases). The V gene lost 7 bases and the J gene lost 0 bases, with 12 bases spanning the gap. CDR1 and CDR2 (germline): MNHNS, SASEGT. The CDR3 spans 14 residues. The CDR3 sequence is CASTYRAMNTEAFF. The DNA for the CDR3 is TGTGCCAGCACGTACAGGGCCATGAACACTGAAGCTTTCTTT.

This clonotype appeared a few times. For the CDR3, the DNA is TGTGCCAGCACCGAACAGAATTCACCCCTCCACTTT. Protein: CASTEQNSPLHF. The rearrangement uses TRBV12-3 or TRBV12-4 and TRBJ1-6; the D is unclear. The V gene lost 7 bases and the J gene lost 7 bases, with 8 bases spanning the gap. The CDR3 spans 12 residues.

The sample holds many counts of this clonotype. V gene TRBV20-1 combines with J gene TRBJ2-4; TRBD1 matches 7 bases. Germline V CDR1 and CDR2: DFQATT, SNEGSKA (reference sequence). The CDR3 loop spans 14 amino acids. Trimming cost V 4 bases and J 2 bases; bases outside gene matches: 5. CDR3 region: CSAKTGISKNIQYF. CDR3 bases: TGCAGTGCTAAGACAGGGATCTCCAAAAACATTCAGTACTTC.

This clonotype was counted between two and nine times. The V gene is TRBV20-1, the J gene TRBJ2-3; D might be TRBD1 or TRBD2, each matching 5 bases. The CDR3 consists of 13 residues. Per germline, CDR1 DFQATT and CDR2 SNEGSKA (reference sequence). V shed 7 bases and J shed 6 bases, with 17 bases lying between them. CDR3 sequence (DNA): TGCAGTGTTAGGGGTGGGGGTCGGGATACGCAGTATTTT. Its protein product is CSVRGGGRDTQYF.

V usage is TRBV20-1 and J usage is TRBJ1-5; tentative D call: TRBD1 (5 bases). CDR3 length: 15 residues. The V and J ends lost 0 bases and 6 bases respectively, with 15 bases between them. The germline gives CDR1 DFQATT, CDR2 SNEGSKA (reference sequence). CDR3 bases: TGCAGTGCTAGAGATGCAGGAAAGCAGGGTCAGCCCCAGCATTTT. As protein: CSARDAGKQGQPQHF.

V gene TRBV21-1 combines with J gene TRBJ1-4; the table's TRBD1 call for D was not verified on the DNA. TRBV21-1 is recorded as a pseudogene. This CDR3 has 17 amino acids. The CDR3 protein is CASAEIGRFATNEKLFF. The CDR3 DNA reads TGTGCCAGCGCGGAAATAGGGCGTTTTGCAACTAATGAAAAACTGTTTTTT.

This chain connects TRBV25-1 to TRBJ2-1; D unresolved. Germline V CDR1 and CDR2: MGHDK, SYGVNS. This CDR3 comprises 14 residues. V gave up 3 bases and J gave up 3 bases, with 9 bases separating them. In nucleotides, the CDR3 is TGTGCCAGCAGTGAGTGGCGGAGCTACAATGAGCAGTTCTTC. It encodes CASSEWRSYNEQFF.

This clonotype came up a few times. The rearrangement links TRBV7-2 to TRBJ1-2, with D hard to call. Trimming pared 5 bases from V and 6 bases from J, leaving 10 bases between. The CDR3 runs to 12 residues. Germline loops: CDR1 SGHTA, CDR2 FQGNSA. The CDR3 DNA follows: TGTGCCAGCAGCACCGACTGGGATGGCTACACCTTC. This encodes CASSTDWDGYTF.

This clonotype was detected a few times. The gene calls are TRBV6-1 and TRBJ1-5; D perhaps matches TRBD1 (6 bases). With 8 bases removed from V and 5 bases from J, the gap between germline ends came to 13 bases. Germline values: CDR1 MNHNS, CDR2 SASEGT. There are 13 residues in the CDR3. In DNA form, the CDR3 reads TGTGCCAGCTATGACAGGTCCCATCAGCCCCAGCATTTT. Amino acids: CASYDRSHQPQHF.

This clonotype has ten or more counts. V and J are TRBV12-3 or TRBV12-4 and TRBJ2-1, with TRBD1 matching 8 bases. V was pared by 7 bases and J by 2 bases, with 4 bases of the junction left unmatched. This CDR3 contains 14 residues. Here the CDR3 reads CASKPGQAYNEQFF. In nucleotides, the CDR3 is TGTGCCAGCAAGCCGGGACAGGCCTACAATGAGCAGTTCTTC.

J is TRBJ2-1 and V is TRBV6-1; D is perhaps TRBD1 or TRBD2 (6 bases each). V lost 1 base and J lost 4, with 14 bases in between. The germline V gene encodes CDR1 MNHNS and CDR2 SASEGT. CDR3 length: 16 amino acids. The CDR3 region is CASSEGWGAAYNEQFF. As DNA, the CDR3 is TGTGCCAGCAGTGAAGGCTGGGGGGCGGCATACAATGAGCAGTTCTTC.

This clonotype turned up a few times. The CDR3 reads CASSSETKQFF. The CDR3, as DNA: TGTGCCAGCAGCTCAGAGACCAAGCAGTTCTTC. This sequence joins TRBV7-2 and TRBJ2-1; D is uncertain. V was clipped by 4 bases and J by 11 bases, with 9 bases between them. Germline V lookup: CDR1 SGHTA, CDR2 FQGNSA. CDR3 length: 11 residues.

This clonotype was seen at least ten times. V usage is TRBV29-1 and J usage is TRBJ1-1; no reliable D call. This CDR3 region has 11 residues. Between the trimmed V and J ends, which lost 6 bases and 0 bases, there was a span of 5 bases. Germline-derived CDR1 and CDR2 are SQVTM and ANQGSEA. The CDR3 DNA reads TGCAGCGTCCTGATGAACACTGAAGCTTTCTTT. Translating it yields CSVLMNTEAFF.